This entry features one T cell receptor (beta chain) sequence. The sample is drawn from a study of blood T cell repertoires in COVID-19. Looking at the study overall: T cells, B-cell-depleted T cells, or PBMCs provided the cDNA or gDNA that served as material.

The assay was immunoSEQ multiplex PCR, and TCRdb's table has in-frame clones only and misses some. The repertoire holds fewer than 500,000 clones, with around 87% as singletons. From germline, CDR1 is LGHNT and CDR2 FRNRAP. J lost 6 bases, V lost 6 bases, and 5 bases had no gene match. This CDR3 is built from 13 residues. The genes are TRBV12-5 and TRBJ1-2; TRBD1 aligns across 9 bases. The sequence came from a woman younger than 45 with acute COVID-19. Input material: PBMCs or T cells enriched from blood (not recorded which). CDR3 nucleotide sequence: TGTGCTAGTGGGACGACAGGGGGAAATGGCTACACCTTC. This gives the protein CASGTTGGNGYTF.